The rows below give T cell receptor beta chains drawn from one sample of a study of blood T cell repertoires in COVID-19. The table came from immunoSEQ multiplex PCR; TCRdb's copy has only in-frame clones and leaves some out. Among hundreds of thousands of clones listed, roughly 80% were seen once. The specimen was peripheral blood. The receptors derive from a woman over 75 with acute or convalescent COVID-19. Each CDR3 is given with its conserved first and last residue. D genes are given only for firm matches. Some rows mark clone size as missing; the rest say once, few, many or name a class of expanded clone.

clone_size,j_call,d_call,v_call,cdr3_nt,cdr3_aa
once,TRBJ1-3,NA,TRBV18,TGTGCCGGGCAGGGCACTGCTGGAAACACCATATATTTT,CAGQGTAGNTIYF
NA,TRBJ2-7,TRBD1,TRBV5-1,TGCGCCAGCAGCTTGGCCATGGGACAGGGGTCTTCCCCGTACTTC,CASSLAMGQGSSPYF
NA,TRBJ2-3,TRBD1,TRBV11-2,TGTGCCAGCAGCTCGTACAGGGGGCGGGCAGATACGCAGTATTTT,CASSSYRGRADTQYF
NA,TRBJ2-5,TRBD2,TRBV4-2,TGTGCCAGCAGCCAAGGCGGACTAGCGGGGGGGTACCAAGAGACCCAGTACTTC,CASSQGGLAGGYQETQYF
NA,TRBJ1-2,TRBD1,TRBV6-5,TGTGCCAGCAGTTACCTACAGGGGAACTATGGCTACACCTTC,CASSYLQGNYGYTF
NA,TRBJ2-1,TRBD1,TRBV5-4,TGTGCCAGCAGCTTTCTTTATCCCGGGACAGGGGGGGATGAGCAGTTCTTC,CASSFLYPGTGGDEQFF
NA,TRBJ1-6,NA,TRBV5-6,TGTGCCAGCAGCTTCCAACTAAATTCACCCCTCCACTTT,CASSFQLNSPLHF
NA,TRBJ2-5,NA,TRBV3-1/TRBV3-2,TGTGCCAGCAGCCCTATTGGCGGGATAGGGGAGACCCAGTACTTC,CASSPIGGIGETQYF
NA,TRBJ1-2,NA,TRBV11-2,TGTGCCAGCAGCTTAGATACCGTTCCAGGAACCTTC,CASSLDTVPGTF
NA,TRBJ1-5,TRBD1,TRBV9,TGTGCCAGCAGCGTAGAAGGGGGCCCCAATCAGCCCCAGCATTTT,CASSVEGGPNQPQHF
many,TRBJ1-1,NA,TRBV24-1,TGTGCCACCAGTGATTCAAGGACGGGGGGAACGGACACTGAAGCTTTCTTT,CATSDSRTGGTDTEAFF
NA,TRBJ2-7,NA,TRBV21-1,TGTGCCAGCCGCCGTCCGGGGGATTACGAGCAGTACTTC,CASRRPGDYEQYF
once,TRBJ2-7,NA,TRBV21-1,TGTGCCAGCAGTAATAGAAGGCACAGGCCCTTTTTATACGAGCAGTACTTC,CASSNRRHRPFLYEQYF
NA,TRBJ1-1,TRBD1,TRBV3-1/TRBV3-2,TGTGCCAGCAGCCAAGGGGAGAGGGACAGGGTCCCGAACACTGAAGCTTTCTTT,CASSQGERDRVPNTEAFF
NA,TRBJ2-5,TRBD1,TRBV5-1,TGCGCCAGCAGCTTGGTCCTACAGGGGCGCGGTTACCAAGAGACCCAGTACTTC,CASSLVLQGRGYQETQYF
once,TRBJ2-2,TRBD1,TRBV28,TGTGCCAGCAGCCATATACAGGGGAGCGACACCGGGGAGCTGTTTTTT,CASSHIQGSDTGELFF
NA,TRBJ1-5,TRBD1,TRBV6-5,TGTGCCAGCAGCCCCCCGGGACAGGGACGTCAGCCCCAGCATTTT,CASSPPGQGRQPQHF
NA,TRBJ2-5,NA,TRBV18,TGTGCCAGCTCACCGGGTCAGGGAGAGACCCAGTACTTC,CASSPGQGETQYF
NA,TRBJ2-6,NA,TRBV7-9,TGTGCCAGCAGCTTAGCTCCACAGGCGAGCCTCTCTGGGGCCAACGTCCTGACTTTC,CASSLAPQASLSGANVLTF
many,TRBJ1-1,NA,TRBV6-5,TGTGCCAGCAGTTACTCCTGGCAGGGAAGCTCTGAAGCTTTCTTT,CASSYSWQGSSEAFF
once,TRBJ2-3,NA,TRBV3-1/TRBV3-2,TGTGCCAGCAGCCAAGGGGGGGGCACAGATACGCAGTATTTT,CASSQGGGTDTQYF